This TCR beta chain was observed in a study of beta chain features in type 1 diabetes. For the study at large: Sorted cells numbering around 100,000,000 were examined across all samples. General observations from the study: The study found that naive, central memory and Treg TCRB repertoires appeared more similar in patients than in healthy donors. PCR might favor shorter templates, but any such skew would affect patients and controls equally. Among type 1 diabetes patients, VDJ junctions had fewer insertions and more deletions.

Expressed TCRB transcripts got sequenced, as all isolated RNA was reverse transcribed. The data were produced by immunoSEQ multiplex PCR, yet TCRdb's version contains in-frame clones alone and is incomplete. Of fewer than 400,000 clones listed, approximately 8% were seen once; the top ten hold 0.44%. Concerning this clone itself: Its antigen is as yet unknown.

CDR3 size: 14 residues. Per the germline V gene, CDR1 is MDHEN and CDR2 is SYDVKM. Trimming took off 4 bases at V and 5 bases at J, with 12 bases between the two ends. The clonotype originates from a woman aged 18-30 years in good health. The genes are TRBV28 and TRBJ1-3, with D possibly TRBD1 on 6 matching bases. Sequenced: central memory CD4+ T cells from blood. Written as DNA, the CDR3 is TGTGCCAGCAGTTCCGCGGACAGCCGAAACACCATATATTTT. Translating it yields CASSSADSRNTIYF. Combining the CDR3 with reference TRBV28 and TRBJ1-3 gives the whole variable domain DVKVTQSSRYLVKRTGEKVFLECVQDMDHENMFWYRQDPGLGLRLIYFSYDVKMKEKGDIPEGYSVSREKKERFSLILESASTNQTSMYLCASSSADSRNTIYFGEGSWLTVV.